Below, 20 T cell receptor beta chains from the same sample are listed, as sequenced in a study of T cell repertoires in cytomegalovirus infection. TCRdb called the reads again in MiXCR, with one record for every CDR3 protein. The data show under 250,000 distinct CDR3 sequences, approximately 13% seen once. Sequencing was performed on PBMCs. These receptors were obtained from a human donor in good health (CMV status not recorded). Some clones in this sample may be carry-over from other donors' samples.

There are a few counts of this clonotype. The chain uses TRBV5-5 and TRBJ2-7; tentative D call: TRBD2 (6 bases). This CDR3 is built from 11 residues. Trimming left V 6 bases short and J 12 bases short, with 16 bases between. In germline, CDR1 is SGHKS, CDR2 YYEKEE (reference sequence). The CDR3 region is CASTLGGSPYF. The CDR3 coding sequence is TGTGCCAGCACCCTTGGAGGGTCACCGTACTTC. Full variable domain (remainder filled in from reference TRBV5-5 and TRBJ2-7): DAGVTQSPTHLIKTRGQQVTLRCSPISGHKSVSWYQQVLGQGPQFIFQYYEKEERGRGNFPDRFSARQFPNYSSELNVNALLLGDSALYLCASTLGGSPYFGPGTRLTVT.

In its sample, this clonotype was seen a few times. The chain has TRBV5-1 and TRBJ1-1; weak D call: TRBD1 (5 bases). Germline-derived CDR1 and CDR2 are SGHRS and YFSETQ. The germline V and J ends were trimmed by 0 bases and 6 bases, with 12 bases remaining between them. This CDR3 is built from 14 residues. The CDR3 reads CASSLVRGGPEAFF. For the CDR3, the DNA is TGCGCCAGCAGCTTGGTACGTGGGGGTCCTGAAGCTTTCTTT. Full variable domain (rest looked up from reference TRBV5-1 and TRBJ1-1): KAGVTQTPRYLIKTRGQQVTLSCSPISGHRSVSWYQQTPGQGLQFLFEYFSETQRNKGNFPGRFSGRQFSNSRSEMNVSTLELGDSALYLCASSLVRGGPEAFFGQGTRLTVV.

This clonotype was recorded many times. The rearrangement links TRBV25-1 to TRBJ1-5; D is uncertain. The V end was cut by 6 bases, the J end by 8 bases, with 17 bases between. Germline CDR1 MGHDK, CDR2 SYGVNS. CDR3 length equals 14 residues. The CDR3 sequence is CASREDGEGKPQHF. The CDR3 nucleotides are TGTGCCAGCAGGGAGGACGGGGAAGGTAAGCCCCAGCATTTT.

This clonotype was detected many times. The gene calls are TRBV28 and TRBJ2-2; 12 nucleotides line up with TRBD1. The CDR3 totals 14 residues. V trimming: 8 bases; J trimming: 5 bases; junction bases outside the gene matches: 3. CDR1 is MDHEN and CDR2 is SYDVKM in the germline V gene. The CDR3 DNA follows: TGTGCCAGCCGGGGACAGGGGGCGACCGGGGAGCTGTTTTTT. Protein: CASRGQGATGELFF.

The chain joins TRBV29-1 to TRBJ2-1, with TRBD2 as a possible D gene (6 bases). This CDR3 has 14 amino acids. Germline assignment: CDR1 SQVTM and CDR2 ANQGSEA. Trimming left V 1 base short and J 2 bases short, with 9 bases between. The CDR3 DNA reads as TGCAGCGTTGAAGCGGGCGGGACCTACAATGAGCAGTTCTTC. It is translated as CSVEAGGTYNEQFF.

This clonotype was observed many times. The V and J genes are TRBV7-2 and TRBJ2-3; the match to TRBD1 covers 7 bases. This CDR3 has 14 residues. Germline lookup yields CDR1 SGHTA and CDR2 FQGNSA. Unmatched junction bases numbered 6, after V lost 5 bases and J lost 4 bases. The CDR3 here is CASSTRQGADTQYF. In nucleotides, the CDR3 is TGTGCCAGCAGCACCCGACAGGGTGCAGATACGCAGTATTTT.

V usage is TRBV19 and J usage is TRBJ2-3; 10 bases match TRBD2. CDR3 length: 14 amino acids. Trimming cost V 6 bases and J 4 bases; bases outside gene matches: 4. Germline CDR1 is LNHDA and CDR2 is SQIVND (reference sequence). The CDR3 sequence: CASRSLAGADTQYF. The CDR3 DNA reads as TGTGCCAGTAGATCCCTAGCGGGAGCAGATACGCAGTATTTT.

In regard to this clonotype: Given a much more abundant clone one base away, this may be a read error. Given the absence of the conserved phenylalanine or tryptophan at the CDR3 end, a read error is likely. Written as DNA, the CDR3 is TGTGCCAGCAGTTATGGACTACCCACAGATGAGCAGTTCATC. It specifies CASSYGLPTDEQFI. The chain joins TRBV6-1 to TRBJ2-1; D is possibly TRBD2 (6 bases). Trimming cost V 5 bases and J 8 bases, with 16 bases left between them. The germline V gene encodes CDR1 MNHNS and CDR2 SASEGT. The CDR3 is 14 residues long.

This clonotype came up many times. The chain combines TRBV3-1 with TRBJ1-2; D gene ambiguous. V was shortened by 4 bases and J by 8 bases, with 14 bases between the two germline ends. Looked up from germline, CDR1 is LGHDT and CDR2 is YNNKEL (reference sequence). The CDR3 is 13 residues long. Here the CDR3 DNA reads TGTGCCAGCAGCCCTTCGGGTGAATCCGGCTACACCTTC. Translation gives CASSPSGESGYTF.

This clonotype was observed at least ten times. This chain links TRBV2 with TRBJ2-7, with TRBD2 as a possible D gene (5 bases). Deletions cut 6 bases from V and 3 bases from J, with 15 bases between. The germline gives CDR1 SNHLY, CDR2 FYNNEI. The CDR3 spans 14 residues. CDR3 DNA: TGTGCCAGCAGCACCGATCCGAGGGTCTACGAGCAGTACTTC. The encoded protein is CASSTDPRVYEQYF.

This clonotype was seen more than once but under ten times. This rearrangement joins TRBV19 to TRBJ1-5; no reliable D call. This CDR3 comprises 13 residues. The V end lost 7 bases, the J end lost 5 bases, and 12 bases lay between the germline ends. From germline, CDR1 is LNHDA and CDR2 SQIVND (reference sequence). Here the CDR3 DNA reads TGTGCCAGTACGGTCCCAGGCCATCAGCCCCAGCATTTT. It translates to CASTVPGHQPQHF.

This chain links TRBV28 with TRBJ1-4, with 10 bases identical to TRBD1. The CDR3 contains 15 residues. Germline V gene data show CDR1 as MDHEN and CDR2 as SYDVKM. After removal of 3 bases from V and 8 bases from J, the junction contained 6 bases not matched to a gene. The CDR3 reads CASSFLDRGAEKLFF. The CDR3 DNA reads as TGTGCCAGCAGTTTTCTGGACAGGGGGGCAGAAAAACTGTTTTTT.

This clonotype was seen only a few times. The chain carries TRBV20-1 and TRBJ2-5; weak D call: TRBD1 (5 bases). CDR1 is DFQATT, CDR2 SNEGSKA, per germline (reference sequence). This CDR3 comprises 13 residues. Trimming removed 0 bases at V and 5 bases at J, with 10 bases between. The CDR3 coding sequence is TGCAGTGCTAGAGATAGTCCAGGGGAGACCCAGTACTTC. Protein product: CSARDSPGETQYF.

The CDR3: CASETSGSSYNEQFF. CDR3 DNA: TGTGCCAGTGAGACTAGCGGGAGCTCCTACAATGAGCAGTTCTTC. The rearrangement links TRBV19 to TRBJ2-1, with 12 bases lining up with TRBD2. CDR1 LNHDA and CDR2 SQIVND come from the germline V gene (reference sequence). The CDR3 length is 15 residues. J gave up 0 bases and V 8 bases, and 2 bases lay outside the gene matches.

This clonotype was observed many times. The chain has TRBV6-2 or TRBV6-3 and TRBJ1-1, with 7 bases lining up with TRBD1. CDR3 length: 15 residues. V dropped 4 bases and J dropped 0; count of bases not matched to a gene: 5. Germline V CDR1 and CDR2: MNHEY, SVGEGT. This CDR3 reads CASSLGQTMNTEAFF. The CDR3 nucleotides are TGTGCCAGCAGTTTGGGACAGACCATGAACACTGAAGCTTTCTTT.

The chain carries TRBV28 and TRBJ2-4; D is possibly TRBD2 (7 bases). Germline assignment: CDR1 MDHEN and CDR2 SYDVKM. The CDR3 extends over 17 amino acids. Trimming took 4 bases from V and 2 from J, leaving 18 bases between them. CDR3 protein: CASSSSRGGGSKNIQYF. The CDR3 region has the DNA TGTGCCAGCAGTTCTAGTAGGGGGGGGGGGTCCAAAAACATTCAGTACTTC.

The chain links TRBV5-1 to TRBJ2-5; 7 bases agree with TRBD1. The germline V gene encodes CDR1 SGHRS and CDR2 YFSETQ. V gave up 3 bases and J gave up 1 base; unmatched junction bases: 3. There are 14 residues in the CDR3. DNA of the CDR3: TGCGCCAGCAGCTCCTGGGACAGCCAAGAGACCCAGTACTTC. It encodes CASSSWDSQETQYF. Full variable domain (outside the CDR3, taken from reference TRBV5-1 and TRBJ2-5): KAGVTQTPRYLIKTRGQQVTLSCSPISGHRSVSWYQQTPGQGLQFLFEYFSETQRNKGNFPGRFSGRQFSNSRSEMNVSTLELGDSALYLCASSSWDSQETQYFGPGTRLLVL.

This clonotype has a handful of counts. The chain links TRBV6-5 to TRBJ1-5; possibly TRBD1 for D (5 bases). Germline V gene lookup returns CDR1 MNHEY and CDR2 SVGAGI. V lost 6 bases to trimming and J lost 4 bases, with 13 bases between them. The CDR3 consists of 14 residues. CDR3 bases: TGTGCCAGCAGCCCGGACACCTGGAATCAGCCCCAGCATTTT. This codes for CASSPDTWNQPQHF.

V gene TRBV20-1 combines with J gene TRBJ2-5; 10 positions match TRBD1. Losses at the gene ends were 5 bases for V and 5 bases for J; bases not matched to a gene: 5. CDR1 is DFQATT, CDR2 SNEGSKA, per germline (reference sequence). This CDR3 comprises 13 residues. As DNA, the CDR3 is TGCAGTGCTCCCGGGACAGGGGACGAGACCCAGTACTTC. It is translated as CSAPGTGDETQYF.

The rearrangement joins TRBV18 to TRBJ2-1, with D possibly matching TRBD2 (5 bases). Germline V gene data show CDR1 as KGHSH and CDR2 as LQKENI. V lost 3 bases and J 14 bases, leaving 17 bases between the germline ends. The CDR3 runs to 13 residues. The DNA of the CDR3 is TGTGCCAGCTCACCGAAGGAGGTCGGGATAGAGTTCTTC. This codes for CASSPKEVGIEFF.